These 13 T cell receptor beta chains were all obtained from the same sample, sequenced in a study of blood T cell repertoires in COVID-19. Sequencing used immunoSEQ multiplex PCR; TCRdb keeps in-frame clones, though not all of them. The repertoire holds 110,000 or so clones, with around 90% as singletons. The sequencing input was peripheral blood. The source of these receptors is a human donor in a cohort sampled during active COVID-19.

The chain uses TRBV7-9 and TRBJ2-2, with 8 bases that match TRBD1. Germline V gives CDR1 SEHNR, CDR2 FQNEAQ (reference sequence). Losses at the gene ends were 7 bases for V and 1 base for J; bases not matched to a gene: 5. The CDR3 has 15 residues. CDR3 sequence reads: CASNDRGQNTGELFF. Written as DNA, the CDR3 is TGTGCCAGCAACGACAGGGGACAGAACACCGGGGAGCTGTTTTTT.

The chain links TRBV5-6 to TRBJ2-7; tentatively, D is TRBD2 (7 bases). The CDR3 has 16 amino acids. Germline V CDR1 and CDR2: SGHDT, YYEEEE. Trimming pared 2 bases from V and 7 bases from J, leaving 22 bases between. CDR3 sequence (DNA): TGTGCCAGCAGCTTCAGCGGGACAACCGGTTTTCGGGAGCAGTACTTC. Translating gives CASSFSGTTGFREQYF.

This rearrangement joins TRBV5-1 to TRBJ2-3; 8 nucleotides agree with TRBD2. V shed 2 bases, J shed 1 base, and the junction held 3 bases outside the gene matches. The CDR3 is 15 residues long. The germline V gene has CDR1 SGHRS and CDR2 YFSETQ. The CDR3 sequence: CASSLQTSGTDTQYF. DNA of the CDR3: TGCGCCAGCAGCTTACAGACTAGCGGCACAGATACGCAGTATTTT.

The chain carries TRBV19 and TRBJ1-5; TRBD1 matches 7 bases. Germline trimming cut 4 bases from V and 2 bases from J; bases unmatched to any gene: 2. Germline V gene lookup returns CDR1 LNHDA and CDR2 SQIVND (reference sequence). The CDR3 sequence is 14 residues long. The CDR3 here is CASSSRGGNQPQHF. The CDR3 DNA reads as TGTGCCAGTAGTAGCAGGGGGGGCAATCAGCCCCAGCATTTT.

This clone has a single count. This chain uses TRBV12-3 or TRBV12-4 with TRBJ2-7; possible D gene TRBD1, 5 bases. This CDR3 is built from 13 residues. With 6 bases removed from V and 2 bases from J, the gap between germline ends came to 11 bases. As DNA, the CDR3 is TGTGCCAGCAGCCCTGGGGCTACCTACGAGCAGTACTTC. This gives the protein CASSPGATYEQYF.

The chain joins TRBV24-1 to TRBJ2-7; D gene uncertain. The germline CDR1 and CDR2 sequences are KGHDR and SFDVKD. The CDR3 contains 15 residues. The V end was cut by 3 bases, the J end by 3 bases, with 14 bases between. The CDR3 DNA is TGTGCCACCAGTGATCGTCAAAACACCATCTACGAGCAGTACTTC. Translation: CATSDRQNTIYEQYF.

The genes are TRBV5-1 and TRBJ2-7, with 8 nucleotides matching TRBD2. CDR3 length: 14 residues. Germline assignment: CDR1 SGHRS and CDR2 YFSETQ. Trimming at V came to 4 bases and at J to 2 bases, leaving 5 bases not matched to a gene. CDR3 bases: TGCGCCAGCAGCAAGCGGACTAGCACCTACGAGCAGTACTTC. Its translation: CASSKRTSTYEQYF.

CDR3 sequence: CATSRGGPYNEQFF. Here the CDR3 DNA reads TGTGCCACCAGCAGAGGGGGCCCTTACAATGAGCAGTTCTTC. The rearrangement links TRBV15 to TRBJ2-1; possible D gene TRBD1, 5 bases. The CDR3 extends over 14 amino acids. With 1 base removed from V and 4 bases from J, the gap between germline ends came to 8 bases. Germline CDR1 is LNHNV and CDR2 is YYDKDF (reference sequence).

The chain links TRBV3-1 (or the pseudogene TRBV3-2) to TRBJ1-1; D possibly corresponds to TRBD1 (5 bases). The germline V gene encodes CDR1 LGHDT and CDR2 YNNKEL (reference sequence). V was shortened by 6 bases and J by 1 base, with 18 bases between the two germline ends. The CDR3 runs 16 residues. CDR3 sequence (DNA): TGTGCCAGCAGTATCAGGGCGGGAAACCCGAACACTGAAGCTTTCTTT. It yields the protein CASSIRAGNPNTEAFF.

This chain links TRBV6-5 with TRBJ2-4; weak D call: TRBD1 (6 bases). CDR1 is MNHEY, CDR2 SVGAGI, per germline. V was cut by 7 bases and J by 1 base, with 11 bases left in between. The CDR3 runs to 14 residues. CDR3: CASTMRGAKNIQYF. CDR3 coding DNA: TGTGCCAGCACTATGAGGGGGGCCAAAAACATTCAGTACTTC.

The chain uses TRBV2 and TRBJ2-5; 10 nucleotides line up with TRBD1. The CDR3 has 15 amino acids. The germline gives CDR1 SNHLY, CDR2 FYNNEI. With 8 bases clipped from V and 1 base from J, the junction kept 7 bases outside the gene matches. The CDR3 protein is CASLRGTGAQETQYF. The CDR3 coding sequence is TGTGCCAGCCTCAGGGGGACAGGGGCCCAAGAGACCCAGTACTTC.

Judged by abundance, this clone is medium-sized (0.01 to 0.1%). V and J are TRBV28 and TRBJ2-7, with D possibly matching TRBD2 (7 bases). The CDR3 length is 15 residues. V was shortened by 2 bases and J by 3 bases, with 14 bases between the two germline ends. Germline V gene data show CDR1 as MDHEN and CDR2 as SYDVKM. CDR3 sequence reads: CASSLLGGDLYEQYF. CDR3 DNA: TGTGCCAGCAGTTTACTAGGGGGGGACCTCTACGAGCAGTACTTC. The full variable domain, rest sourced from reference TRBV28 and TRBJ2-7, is DVKVTQSSRYLVKRTGEKVFLECVQDMDHENMFWYRQDPGLGLRLIYFSYDVKMKEKGDIPEGYSVSREKKERFSLILESASTNQTSMYLCASSLLGGDLYEQYFGPGTRLTVT.

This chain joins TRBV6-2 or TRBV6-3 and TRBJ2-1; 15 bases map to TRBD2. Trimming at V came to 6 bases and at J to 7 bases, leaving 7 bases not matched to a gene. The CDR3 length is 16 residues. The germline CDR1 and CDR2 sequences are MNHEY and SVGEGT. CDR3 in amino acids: CASRPGLAGGQNEQFF. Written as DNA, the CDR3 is TGTGCCAGCAGACCTGGACTAGCGGGGGGGCAGAATGAGCAGTTCTTC.